These 23 T cell receptor beta chains were all obtained from the same sample, sequenced in a study of cytomegalovirus exposure and HLA in healthy donors. The PCR employed 60 Vbeta primers together with 13 Jbeta primers. Sequenced by immunoSEQ multiplex PCR; TCRdb stores in-frame clones only, minus some. The sample has 110,000 or so clones, 70% to 80% seen once. Material for sequencing was PBMCs. These receptors originate from a woman aged 25 to 39 in good health and CMV-seropositive.

This clone has a handful of counts. The rearrangement uses TRBV2 and TRBJ2-2, with 10 bases identical to TRBD2. Germline loops: CDR1 SNHLY, CDR2 FYNNEI. This CDR3 has 16 amino acids. V gave up 2 bases and J gave up 4 bases; unmatched junction bases: 4. CDR3 loop: CASSESSGRVTGELFF. CDR3 nucleotides: TGTGCCAGCAGTGAATCTAGCGGGAGAGTCACCGGGGAGCTGTTTTTT.

For this clone: Relative to the germline gene, one junction end is altered; a read error may explain this. The chain carries TRBV2 and TRBJ1-5, with 7 nucleotides matching TRBD1. This CDR3 has 15 amino acids. The germline V gene encodes CDR1 SNHLY and CDR2 FYNNEI. CDR3 coding DNA: TGTGCCAGCAGCGAAGAAACAGGGGACAATCAGCCCCAGCATTTT. Protein: CASSEETGDNQPQHF.

The chain links TRBV29-1 to TRBJ2-7; a weak D match, TRBD1 (5 bases). Deletions cut 4 bases from V and 3 bases from J, with 13 bases between. Germline assignment: CDR1 SQVTM and CDR2 ANQGSEA. The CDR3 runs 13 residues. For the CDR3, the DNA is TGCAGCGTTGTCTTCTGGGGCAGCTACGAGCAGTACTTC. The encoded protein is CSVVFWGSYEQYF.

The chain couples TRBV5-1 to TRBJ2-1; tentatively, D is TRBD2 (6 bases). V lost 4 bases, J lost 2 bases, and 13 bases lay in between. The CDR3 consists of 15 residues. From germline, CDR1 is SGHRS and CDR2 YFSETQ. This chain's CDR3 is CASSAGGDAYNEQFF. CDR3 coding DNA: TGCGCCAGCAGCGCCGGGGGAGACGCCTACAATGAGCAGTTCTTC.

The genes are TRBV19 and TRBJ1-1; D gene ambiguous. Germline V gives CDR1 LNHDA, CDR2 SQIVND (reference sequence). The length of the CDR3 is 13 residues. The V end was cut by 5 bases, the J end by 4 bases, with 11 bases between. The CDR3 sequence: CASSQQVGTEAFF. In nucleotides, the CDR3 is TGTGCCAGTAGTCAGCAGGTGGGCACTGAAGCTTTCTTT. Complete variable domain (other parts from reference TRBV19 and TRBJ1-1): DGGITQSPKYLFRKEGQNVTLSCEQNLNHDAMYWYRQDPGQGLRLIYYSQIVNDFQKGDIAEGYSVSREKKESFPLTVTSAQKNPTAFYLCASSQQVGTEAFFGQGTRLTVV.

The V gene is TRBV10-3, the J gene TRBJ2-7; TRBD2 matches 8 bases. The CDR3 length is 14 residues. Germline V CDR1 and CDR2: ENHRY, SYGVKD. J gave up 3 bases and V 3 bases, and 4 bases lay outside the gene matches. CDR3 residues: CAISDSGSIYEQYF. The DNA for the CDR3 is TGTGCCATCAGTGACAGCGGGAGTATCTACGAGCAGTACTTC.

The count of this clone is one. The chain employs TRBV10-3 and TRBJ1-2, with a possible D match to TRBD1 (5 bases). The germline V gene encodes CDR1 ENHRY and CDR2 SYGVKD. Trimming stripped 10 bases from V and 6 bases from J, with 27 bases between. This CDR3 has 16 amino acids. The CDR3 spells CATEGQGLLVADGYTF. The DNA of the CDR3 is TGTGCCACCGAAGGCCAGGGTCTCCTTGTGGCGGATGGCTACACCTTC.

This chain connects TRBV30 to TRBJ2-5; 9 bases fit TRBD2. The CDR3 runs to 16 residues. V lost 0 bases to trimming and J lost 0 bases; unmatched junction nucleotides: 5. Germline CDR1 reads GTSNPN; CDR2 reads SVGIG (reference sequence). The CDR3 spells CAWSVGLAGHQETQYF. In DNA, the CDR3 is TGTGCCTGGAGTGTAGGTCTAGCGGGGCACCAAGAGACCCAGTACTTC.

This sequence joins TRBV11-3 and TRBJ1-2; perhaps TRBD1 as D (6 bases). CDR1 is SGHNT, CDR2 YENEEA, per germline. This CDR3 has 15 amino acids. V lost 1 base and J lost 1, with 10 bases in between. Here the CDR3 reads CASSLGPGDNYGYTF. The DNA for the CDR3 is TGTGCCAGCAGCTTAGGACCAGGGGATAACTATGGCTACACCTTC.

The chain employs TRBV5-6 and TRBJ1-5; the D gene is possibly TRBD1 (6 bases). Germline V lookup: CDR1 SGHDT, CDR2 YYEEEE. Trimming removed 3 bases at V and 5 bases at J, with 12 bases between. CDR3 length equals 14 residues. CDR3 DNA: TGTGCCAGCAGCTCACAGGGTCGGGATCAGCCCCAGCATTTT. Its protein is CASSSQGRDQPQHF.

The chain joins TRBV6-1 to TRBJ2-5; D unclear. This CDR3 has 13 residues. The V gene lost 6 bases and the J gene lost 4 bases, with 12 bases spanning the gap. Germline CDR1 MNHNS, CDR2 SASEGT. For the CDR3, the DNA is TGTGCCAGCAGGGAGCTTTTCCCAGAGACCCAGTACTTC. It encodes CASRELFPETQYF.

The sample holds a few counts of this clone. The chain joins TRBV28 to TRBJ2-5, with 16 nucleotides matching TRBD2. The CDR3 spans 19 residues. Germline-derived CDR1 and CDR2 are MDHEN and SYDVKM. After removal of 6 bases from V and 1 base from J, the junction contained 11 bases not matched to a gene. CDR3 bases: TGTGCCAGCAGCTTCACAGCCGGGACTAGCGGGGGGGTCCAAGAGACCCAGTACTTC. It codes for CASSFTAGTSGGVQETQYF.

The chain has TRBV12-5 and TRBJ1-1; the D is unclear. CDR3 length equals 14 residues. The V gene's germline CDR1 is LGHNT and CDR2 FRNRAP. Deletions cut 3 bases from V and 2 bases from J, with 10 bases between. CDR3 amino acids: CASGFLTENTEAFF. In DNA form, the CDR3 reads TGTGCTAGTGGTTTCCTAACAGAAAACACTGAAGCTTTCTTT.

The genes are TRBV12-5 and TRBJ2-5; D possibly corresponds to TRBD1 (6 bases). The closer fit of TRBJ2-7 to the DNA end suggests the J call may be wrong. This CDR3 has 13 amino acids. CDR1 LGHNT and CDR2 FRNRAP come from the germline V gene. The DNA of the CDR3 is TGTGCTAGTGGTCAGGGACAACTTTACGAGCAGTACTTC. Its protein is CASGQGQLYEQYF.

The chain combines TRBV15 with TRBJ2-3; maybe TRBD1 (5 bases). Deletions cut 4 bases from V and 4 bases from J, with 12 bases between. CDR3 size: 14 residues. Germline-derived CDR1 and CDR2 are LNHNV and YYDKDF (reference sequence). The CDR3 DNA sequence: TGTGCCACCAGCAATCCCCAGGGCTCAGATACGCAGTATTTT. It codes for CATSNPQGSDTQYF.

This clone has a handful of counts. The CDR3 here is CASSPPVTNTGELFF. The DNA for the CDR3 is TGTGCCAGCAGTCCCCCAGTCACGAACACCGGGGAGCTGTTTTTT. The V call is TRBV6-6, the J call TRBJ2-2; no clear D. The CDR3 is 15 amino acids. Germline CDR1 and CDR2: MNHNY and SVGAGI (reference sequence). Trimming left V 5 bases short and J 0 bases short, with 10 bases between.

The chain uses TRBV11-2 and TRBJ2-7; tentative D call: TRBD1 (5 bases). The CDR3 is 13 residues long. Trimming pared 3 bases from V and 1 base from J, leaving 7 bases between. The germline V gene encodes CDR1 SGHAT and CDR2 FQNNGV. DNA of the CDR3: TGTGCCAGCAGCTTGACAGAGTCCTACGAGCAGTACTTC. Its translation: CASSLTESYEQYF.

This rearrangement joins TRBV5-1 to TRBJ2-3; 9 nucleotides align to TRBD1. J gave up 3 bases and V 3 bases, and 2 bases lay outside the gene matches. The CDR3 runs 14 residues. Germline V gene data show CDR1 as SGHRS and CDR2 as YFSETQ. The CDR3 region is CASSWGQGTDTQYF. The CDR3 DNA reads as TGCGCCAGCAGCTGGGGACAGGGAACAGATACGCAGTATTTT.

The chain joins TRBV12-5 to TRBJ2-7, with 9 bases aligning to TRBD1. CDR3 size: 16 residues. V was clipped by 0 bases and J by 6 bases; unmatched bases: 9. Germline assignment: CDR1 LGHNT and CDR2 FRNRAP. CDR3 residues: CASGLVLGQGRAEQYF. The CDR3 nucleotides read TGTGCTAGTGGTTTGGTACTGGGACAGGGTAGGGCCGAGCAGTACTTC.

About this clone: Other DNA sequences in the sample encode the same CDR3. This chain links TRBV27 with TRBJ1-5, with 7 bases aligning to TRBD1. The CDR3 length is 14 residues. V lost 8 bases and J lost 11; bases outside the gene matches: 15. Germline CDR1 reads MNHEY; CDR2 reads SMNVEV (reference sequence). The CDR3 nucleotides are TGTGCCAGCTCCCCCAGAGCAGGGGGTCTGGCCCAGCATTTT. Translated: CASSPRAGGLAQHF.

For this clone: Other nucleotide sequences from this sample produce the same CDR3. This CDR3 reads CASKQEAAYEQYF. DNA for the CDR3: TGTGCCAGCAAGCAGGAGGCGGCATACGAGCAGTACTTC. This chain joins TRBV2 and TRBJ2-7, with D possibly TRBD2 on 5 matching bases. CDR3 size: 13 residues. CDR1 is SNHLY, CDR2 FYNNEI, per germline. Trimming took off 7 bases at V and 4 bases at J, with 14 bases between the two ends.

This clone was recorded many times. V and J are TRBV6-6 and TRBJ1-4; 9 bases match TRBD1. V gave up 5 bases and J gave up 0 bases; unmatched junction bases: 1. This CDR3 is 15 amino acids long. Germline lookup yields CDR1 MNHNY and CDR2 SVGAGI (reference sequence). CDR3 loop: CASSGTGSTNEKLFF. CDR3 nucleotides: TGTGCCAGCAGTGGGACAGGGTCAACTAATGAAAAACTGTTTTTT.

V and J are TRBV5-4 and TRBJ2-7; D possibly corresponds to TRBD2 (5 bases). Trimming stripped 0 bases from V and 5 bases from J, with 9 bases between. The CDR3 consists of 13 residues. Germline V CDR1 and CDR2: SGHNT, YYREEE (reference sequence). CDR3 sequence reads: CASSLAFGDEQYF. DNA of the CDR3: TGTGCCAGCAGCTTGGCTTTCGGGGACGAGCAGTACTTC.